The following is a T cell receptor (beta chain) sequence with its context. Its target is not known. One entry per CDR3 protein, called by TCRdb with MiXCR from the RT-PCR reads. Of some 810 distinct CDR3 sequences listed, 65% to 90% are singletons. The junction had 15 bases not matched to a gene; V was cut back by 5 bases and J by 8 bases. From germline, CDR1 is MNHNS and CDR2 SASEGT. The CDR3 extends over 16 amino acids. This sample was included in a study of yellow fever vaccine responses in identical twins. The study's findings and limits: Reportedly, twins showed a vaccine T cell response that looked partly convergent and partly personalized.

The specimen comprised T cells from blood (PBMCs), unsorted or a sorted subset (not recorded which), sampled before or after yellow fever vaccination (not recorded which). This TCR was sampled from a female donor who received the yellow fever vaccine. The V call is TRBV6-1, the J call TRBJ2-1, with 7 bases fitting TRBD1. For the CDR3, the DNA is TGTGCCAGCAGTCTTGGACAGGCGAGGATAATGGATGAGCAGTTCTTC. This codes for CASSLGQARIMDEQFF.